A single sample gave rise to the 13 T cell receptor beta chains below, sequenced in a study of T cells in Graves' hyperthyroidism and ophthalmopathy. The source material, RNA transcripts, was used to amplify TCR beta CDR3 regions. The primer set for the first-round RT-PCR of the TCR CDR3 was HTBI. TCRdb reanalysed the multiplex PCR reads using MiXCR and keeps one entry per CDR3 protein. The sample includes hundreds of thousands of distinct CDR3 sequences, approximately 15% of them seen just once. The specimen was blood. The source is a woman aged 25 to 39 with Graves' hyperthyroidism.

The rearrangement uses TRBV29-1 and TRBJ2-5; tentatively, D is TRBD1 or TRBD2 (6 bases each). The CDR3 has 12 amino acids. V gave up 6 bases and J gave up 3 bases, with 11 bases separating them. The germline gives CDR1 SQVTM, CDR2 ANQGSEA. For the CDR3, the DNA is TGCAGCGTGCCGGGGGCGGAAGAGACCCAGTACTTC. Protein sequence: CSVPGAEETQYF.

This clonotype was observed a handful of times. J is TRBJ2-1 and V is TRBV6-2 or TRBV6-3; maybe TRBD2 (5 bases). V lost 2 bases to trimming and J lost 2 bases, with 10 bases between them. Germline CDR1 MNHEY, CDR2 SVGEGT. The CDR3 consists of 15 residues. This CDR3 is CASSYDYPTYNEQFF. For the CDR3, the DNA is TGTGCCAGCAGTTACGACTACCCCACCTACAATGAGCAGTTCTTC.

This clonotype occurred a few times. This rearrangement joins TRBV20-1 to TRBJ2-1; 10 nucleotides match TRBD2. The CDR3 sequence is 14 residues long. CDR1 and CDR2 from the germline V gene are DFQATT and SNEGSKA (reference sequence). The V gene end was trimmed by 6 bases and the J gene end by 6 bases; junction bases not matched to a gene: 8. The CDR3 spells CSAELAGNLNEQFF. The CDR3 coding sequence is TGCAGTGCGGAACTAGCGGGAAATCTCAATGAGCAGTTCTTC.

This clonotype has only a few counts. The chain joins TRBV14 to TRBJ2-5; TRBD1 might be the D (7 bases). This CDR3 contains 15 residues. V was shortened by 4 bases and J by 5 bases, with 17 bases between the two germline ends. Germline-derived CDR1 and CDR2 are SGHDN and FVKESK. The CDR3 sequence: CASSRQGGLLETQYF. In nucleotides, the CDR3 is TGTGCCAGCAGCCGTCAGGGGGGATTGTTGGAGACCCAGTACTTC.

The rearrangement joins TRBV9 to TRBJ2-2; no definite D call. Trimming stripped 0 bases from V and 1 base from J, with 10 bases between. The CDR3 has 16 residues. CDR1 is SGDLS, CDR2 YYNGEE, per germline. The CDR3 DNA sequence: TGTGCCAGCAGCGTAGCTAACGGCGTGAACACCGGGGAGCTGTTTTTT. Its protein is CASSVANGVNTGELFF.

J is TRBJ1-2 and V is TRBV20-1, with 9 bases identical to TRBD1. The CDR3 runs 14 residues. Germline values: CDR1 DFQATT, CDR2 SNEGSKA (reference sequence). V shed 0 bases, J shed 6 bases, and the junction held 5 bases outside the gene matches. This CDR3 is CSARDGTGPNGYTF. The CDR3, as DNA: TGCAGTGCTAGAGATGGGACAGGGCCCAATGGCTACACCTTC.

This clonotype appeared a few times. A read error is possible here, since a much larger clone lies one base away. The chain carries TRBV2 and TRBJ2-3; possibly TRBD2 for D (6 bases). V lost 4 bases, J lost 6 bases, and 11 bases lay in between. The CDR3 sequence is 13 residues long. Looked up from germline, CDR1 is SNHLY and CDR2 is FYNNEI. For the CDR3, the DNA is TGTGCCAGCAGTGCCCGGGACTTGGATACGCAGTATTTT. It yields the protein CASSARDLDTQYF.

The sample holds many counts of this clonotype. J is TRBJ2-7 and V is TRBV9; no clear D gene. This CDR3 has 13 residues. Germline V gene sequence: CDR1 SGDLS, CDR2 YYNGEE. The V gene lost 0 bases and the J gene lost 2 bases, with 6 bases spanning the gap. In nucleotides, the CDR3 is TGTGCCAGCAGCGTAGGGACGACCTACGAGCAGTACTTC. It encodes CASSVGTTYEQYF.

This clonotype was seen repeatedly, ten times or more. This chain joins TRBV20-1 and TRBJ1-5; possibly TRBD1 for D (6 bases). The CDR3 covers 19 residues. V shed 0 bases and J shed 7 bases, with 28 bases lying between them. Germline V lookup: CDR1 DFQATT, CDR2 SNEGSKA (reference sequence). CDR3 protein: CSARDPSNRDTKLGQPQHF. In DNA, the CDR3 is TGCAGTGCTAGAGATCCGAGTAACCGGGACACAAAACTGGGGCAGCCCCAGCATTTT.

This clonotype was seen at least ten times. This chain joins TRBV5-1 and TRBJ2-1; TRBD2 agrees at 11 bases. J gave up 9 bases and V 7 bases, and 6 bases lay outside the gene matches. Germline CDR1 SGHRS, CDR2 YFSETQ. The CDR3 runs 13 residues. The CDR3 is CASAPGLAVEQFF. DNA for the CDR3: TGCGCCAGCGCACCGGGACTAGCGGTTGAGCAGTTCTTC.

The sample holds many counts of this clonotype. The chain carries TRBV30 and TRBJ1-1, with D possibly TRBD1 on 6 matching bases. V was shortened by 4 bases and J by 1 base, with 10 bases between the two germline ends. Germline V gives CDR1 GTSNPN, CDR2 SVGIG (reference sequence). The CDR3 contains 13 residues. The CDR3 loop is CAWTTGSNTEAFF. DNA for the CDR3: TGTGCCTGGACGACAGGTTCGAACACTGAAGCTTTCTTT.

This clonotype was seen many times. The chain joins TRBV5-1 to TRBJ2-7; a possible D gene is TRBD1 (6 bases). The CDR3 has 14 amino acids. V lost 0 bases to trimming and J lost 0 bases, with 7 bases between them. Germline loops: CDR1 SGHRS, CDR2 YFSETQ. The CDR3, as DNA: TGCGCCAGCAGCTTGGAGGGGGTCTCCTACGAGCAGTACTTC. It encodes CASSLEGVSYEQYF.

This clonotype occurred a few times. The chain has TRBV6-1 and TRBJ2-3; no clear D. Trimming took 5 bases from V and 0 from J, leaving 12 bases between them. CDR1 is MNHNS and CDR2 is SASEGT in the germline V gene. There are 15 residues in the CDR3. CDR3 loop: CASSWTDLSTDTQYF. CDR3 DNA: TGTGCCAGCAGTTGGACGGATCTAAGCACAGATACGCAGTATTTT.